The rows below give T cell receptor beta chains drawn from one sample of a study of blood T cell repertoires in COVID-19. Sequencing used immunoSEQ multiplex PCR; TCRdb keeps in-frame clones, though not all of them. The sample holds over 70,000 clones; more than 65% are singletons and the top ten take 28%. Source material: peripheral blood. The receptor set was obtained from a woman older than 75 with active or convalescent COVID-19. Each CDR3 is given with its conserved first and last residue. The D gene is left open where the match is weak. Only part of the rows carry a size: once, few, many, or a class if the clone is expanded.

CDR3 DNA	CDR3 protein	V gene	D gene	clone size	J gene
TGTGCCAGCAGCGCGTGGATACGAGGAAATTCACCCCTCCACTTT	CASSAWIRGNSPLHF	TRBV2	-	few	TRBJ1-6
TGTGCCAGCAGTTTAGTCGGAGGAAACGAGCAGTACTTC	CASSLVGGNEQYF	TRBV12-3/TRBV12-4	-	few	TRBJ2-7
TGTGCCAGCAGGGGGGGGTACGACTATGGCTACACCTTC	CASRGGYDYGYTF	TRBV2	-	-	TRBJ1-2
TGTGCCAGCAGCTTAGTAACAGGCAGCTCTGGAAACACCATATATTTT	CASSLVTGSSGNTIYF	TRBV7-2	-	-	TRBJ1-3
TGTGCCAGCAGTGCGATAGCGGGGACCTCCTACGAGCAGTACTTC	CASSAIAGTSYEQYF	TRBV6-2/TRBV6-3	TRBD2	-	TRBJ2-7
TGTGCCAGCAGCTTAGCGTATTCTCCCGATGGCTACACCTTC	CASSLAYSPDGYTF	TRBV7-8	-	-	TRBJ1-2
TGTGCCAGCAGAGAAACCACAGGGCCCTATGGCTACACCTTC	CASRETTGPYGYTF	TRBV3-1/TRBV3-2	-	-	TRBJ1-2
TGTGCCAGCAGTTCCGGGAGCAGGGCCTACAATGAGCAGTTCTTC	CASSSGSRAYNEQFF	TRBV27	-	-	TRBJ2-1
TGTGCCAGCAGCGTAGGGTTGAACAGGGGGCGCTATGGCTACACCTTC	CASSVGLNRGRYGYTF	TRBV9	TRBD1	-	TRBJ1-2
TGTGCCAGCAGCTTGGGGACAGTAGGGAACACTGAAGCTTTCTTT	CASSLGTVGNTEAFF	TRBV5-4	-	few	TRBJ1-1
TGTGCCAGCAGTTACTCGCGGGGACAGTCTCAGACATATCAGCCCCAGCATTTT	CASSYSRGQSQTYQPQHF	TRBV6-2/TRBV6-3	TRBD1	-	TRBJ1-5